The clone carrying this T cell receptor beta chain was seen a few times. This specimen belongs to a study of blood T cell repertoires in COVID-19. V dropped 1 base and J dropped 2 bases, with 9 bases sitting between them. This CDR3 is 14 amino acids long. Germline CDR1 SGHNT, CDR2 YENEEA. Clones were read by immunoSEQ multiplex PCR, and TCRdb kept only the in-frame ones, dropping some. The profile shows approximately 480,000 clones, 89% of them singletons. The chain links TRBV11-3 to TRBJ2-7; unclear D gene. This receptor was obtained from a man younger than 35 with COVID-19, enrolled during active disease. What was sequenced was peripheral blood. CDR3 DNA sequence: TGTGCCAGCAGCTTAGTGACTGAGACCTACGAGCAGTACTTC. It translates to CASSLVTETYEQYF.